Listed below are T cell receptor beta chains from one sample, sequenced in a study of T-cell reconstitution after alpha-beta-depleted transplantation in children. TCRdb recomputed calls from the PCR reads with MiXCR, one row per CDR3 protein. Of fewer than 550,000 distinct CDR3 sequences listed, roughly an eighth are singletons. The sample in question was PBMCs, mostly from graft donor cells, obtained 180 days after TCRalphabeta/CD19-depleted stem cell transplant. Every receptor here comes from a female patient aged 2 to 10 who had a stem cell transplant for aplastic anemia, so the T cells may come from the graft donor. Both conserved end residues are part of each CDR3. D genes are given only for firm matches. The size entry is marked missing in some rows and otherwise reads once, few, many or a size class.

size,D,V,J,DNA,CDR3
few,.,TRBV3-1,TRBJ2-3,TGTGCCAGCAGCCAAGATCCCCAGCGCGCAGATACGCAGTATTTT,CASSQDPQRADTQYF
.,.,TRBV6-2/TRBV6-3,TRBJ2-1,TGTGCCAGCAGTTACCCTCCGGAGAGGAATGAGCAGTTCTTC,CASSYPPERNEQFF
few,.,TRBV12-3/TRBV12-4,TRBJ1-3,TGTGCCAGCAGTCTCTCCCAGGGGACAAACACCATATATTTT,CASSLSQGTNTIYF
.,.,TRBV5-1,TRBJ1-2,TGCGCCGGCAGCGCTACAGGTGACTATGGCTACACCTTC,CAGSATGDYGYTF
few,TRBD2,TRBV5-1,TRBJ2-4,TGCGCCAGCAGCTTGGCTGTAGAGGGAGGGACGGGCATTCAGTACTTC,CASSLAVEGGTGIQYF
.,.,TRBV7-9,TRBJ2-7,TGTGCCAGCAGCTTTTCAGGGGCGTCAGACGAGCAGTACTTC,CASSFSGASDEQYF
many,.,TRBV5-1,TRBJ1-1,TGCGCCAGCAGCTTGGGGGGTGGCGGCACTGAAGCTTTCTTT,CASSLGGGGTEAFF
few,.,TRBV12-3/TRBV12-4,TRBJ1-5,TGTGCCAGCAGTTTATTACAGGGTGGGCAGCCCCAGCATTTT,CASSLLQGGQPQHF
few,TRBD2,TRBV29-1,TRBJ2-1,TGCAGCGCTTCCGGGACTAGCGGGAGTGGTGGGACTTTTAAGTTC,CSASGTSGSGGTFKF
.,TRBD1,TRBV4-3,TRBJ1-1,TGCGCCAGCAGCCTGATGACAGGGTTTTTCGGTTATGAGAACACTGAAGCTTTCTTT,CASSLMTGFFGYENTEAFF
.,TRBD2,TRBV11-2,TRBJ2-1,TGTGCCAGCAGCCCTGGGGTCTACCGGCGGGAGGAGTCCTACAATGAGCAGTTCTTC,CASSPGVYRREESYNEQFF
.,.,TRBV18,TRBJ1-1,TGTGCCAGCTCACCTCAAGTAGTGAACACTGAAGCTTTCTTT,CASSPQVVNTEAFF